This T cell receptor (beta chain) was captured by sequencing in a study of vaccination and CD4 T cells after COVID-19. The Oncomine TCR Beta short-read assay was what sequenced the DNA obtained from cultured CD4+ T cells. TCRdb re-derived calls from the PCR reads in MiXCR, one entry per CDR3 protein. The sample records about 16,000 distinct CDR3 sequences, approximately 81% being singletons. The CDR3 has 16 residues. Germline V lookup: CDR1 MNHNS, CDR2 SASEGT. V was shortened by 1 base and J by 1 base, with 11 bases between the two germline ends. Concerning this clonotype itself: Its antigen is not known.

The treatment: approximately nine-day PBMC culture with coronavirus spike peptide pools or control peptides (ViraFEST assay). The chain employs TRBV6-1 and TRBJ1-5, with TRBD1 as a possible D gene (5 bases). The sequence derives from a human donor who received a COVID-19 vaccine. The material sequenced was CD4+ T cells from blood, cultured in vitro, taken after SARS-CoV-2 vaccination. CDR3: CASSEVGGWSNQPQHF. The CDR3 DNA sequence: TGTGCCAGCAGTGAAGTTGGGGGTTGGAGCAATCAGCCCCAGCATTTT.